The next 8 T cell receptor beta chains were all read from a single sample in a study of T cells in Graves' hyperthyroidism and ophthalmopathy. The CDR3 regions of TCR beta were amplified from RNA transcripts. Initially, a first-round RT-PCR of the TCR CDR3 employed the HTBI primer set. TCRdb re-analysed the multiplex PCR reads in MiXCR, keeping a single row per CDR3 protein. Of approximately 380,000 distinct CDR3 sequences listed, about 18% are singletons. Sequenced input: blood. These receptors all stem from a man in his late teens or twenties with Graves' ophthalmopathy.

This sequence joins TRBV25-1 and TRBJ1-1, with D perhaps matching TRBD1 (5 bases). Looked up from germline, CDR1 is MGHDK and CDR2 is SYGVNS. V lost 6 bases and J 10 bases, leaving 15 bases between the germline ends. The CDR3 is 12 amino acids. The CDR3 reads CASRDSGRGAFF. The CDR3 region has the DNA TGTGCCAGCAGGGATTCAGGGAGAGGAGCTTTCTTT.

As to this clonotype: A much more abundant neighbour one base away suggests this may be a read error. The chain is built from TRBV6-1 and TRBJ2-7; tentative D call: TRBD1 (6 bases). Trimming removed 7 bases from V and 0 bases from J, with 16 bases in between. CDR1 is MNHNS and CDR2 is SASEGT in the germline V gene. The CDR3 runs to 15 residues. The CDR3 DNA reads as TGTGCCAGCACCCTCGACAGGACAATCTCCTACGAGCAGTACTTC. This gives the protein CASTLDRTISYEQYF.

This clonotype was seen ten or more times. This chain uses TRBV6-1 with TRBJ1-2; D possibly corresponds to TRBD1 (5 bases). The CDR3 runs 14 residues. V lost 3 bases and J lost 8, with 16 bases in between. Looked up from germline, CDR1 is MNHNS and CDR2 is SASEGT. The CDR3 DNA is TGTGCCAGCAGTGACTTGACTGGGACGGTCGGCTACACCTTC. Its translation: CASSDLTGTVGYTF.

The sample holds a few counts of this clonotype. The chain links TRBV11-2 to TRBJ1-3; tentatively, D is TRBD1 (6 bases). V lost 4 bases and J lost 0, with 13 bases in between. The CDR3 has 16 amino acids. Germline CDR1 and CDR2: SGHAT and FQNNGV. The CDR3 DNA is TGTGCCAGCAGCTCGATACAGGGCTTCTCTGGAAACACCATATATTTT. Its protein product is CASSSIQGFSGNTIYF. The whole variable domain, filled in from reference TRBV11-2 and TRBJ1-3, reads EAGVAQSPRYKIIEKRQSVAFWCNPISGHATLYWYQQILGQGPKLLIQFQNNGVVDDSQLPKDRFSAERLKGVDSTLKIQPAKLEDSAVYLCASSSIQGFSGNTIYFGEGSWLTVV.

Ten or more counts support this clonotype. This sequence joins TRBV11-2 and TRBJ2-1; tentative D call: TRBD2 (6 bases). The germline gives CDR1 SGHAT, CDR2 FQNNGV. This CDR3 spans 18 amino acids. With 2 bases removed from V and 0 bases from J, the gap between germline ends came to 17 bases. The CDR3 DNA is TGTGCCAGCAGCTTATTATTCGGCGGGGTCCTCTCCTACAATGAGCAGTTCTTC. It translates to CASSLLFGGVLSYNEQFF.

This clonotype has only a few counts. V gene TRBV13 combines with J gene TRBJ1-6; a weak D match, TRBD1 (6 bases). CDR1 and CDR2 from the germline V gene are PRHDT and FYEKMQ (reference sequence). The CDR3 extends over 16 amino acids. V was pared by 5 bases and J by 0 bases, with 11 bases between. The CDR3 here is CASSLRGLSYNSPLHF. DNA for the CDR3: TGTGCCAGCAGCCTCAGGGGACTCTCCTATAATTCACCCCTCCACTTT.

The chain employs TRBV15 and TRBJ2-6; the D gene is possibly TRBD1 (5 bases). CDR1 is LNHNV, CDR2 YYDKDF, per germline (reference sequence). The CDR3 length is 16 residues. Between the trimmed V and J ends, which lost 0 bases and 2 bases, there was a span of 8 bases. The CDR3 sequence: CATSRDQGAGANVLTF. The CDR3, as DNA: TGTGCCACCAGCAGAGACCAGGGTGCTGGGGCCAACGTCCTGACTTTC.

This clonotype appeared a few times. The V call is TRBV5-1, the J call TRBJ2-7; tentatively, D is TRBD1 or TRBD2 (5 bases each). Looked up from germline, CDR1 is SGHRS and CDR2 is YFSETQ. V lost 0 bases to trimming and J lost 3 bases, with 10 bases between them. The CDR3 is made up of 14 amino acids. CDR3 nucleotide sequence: TGCGCCAGCAGCTTGGCGGTGAGGGGCTACGAGCAGTACTTC. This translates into CASSLAVRGYEQYF.